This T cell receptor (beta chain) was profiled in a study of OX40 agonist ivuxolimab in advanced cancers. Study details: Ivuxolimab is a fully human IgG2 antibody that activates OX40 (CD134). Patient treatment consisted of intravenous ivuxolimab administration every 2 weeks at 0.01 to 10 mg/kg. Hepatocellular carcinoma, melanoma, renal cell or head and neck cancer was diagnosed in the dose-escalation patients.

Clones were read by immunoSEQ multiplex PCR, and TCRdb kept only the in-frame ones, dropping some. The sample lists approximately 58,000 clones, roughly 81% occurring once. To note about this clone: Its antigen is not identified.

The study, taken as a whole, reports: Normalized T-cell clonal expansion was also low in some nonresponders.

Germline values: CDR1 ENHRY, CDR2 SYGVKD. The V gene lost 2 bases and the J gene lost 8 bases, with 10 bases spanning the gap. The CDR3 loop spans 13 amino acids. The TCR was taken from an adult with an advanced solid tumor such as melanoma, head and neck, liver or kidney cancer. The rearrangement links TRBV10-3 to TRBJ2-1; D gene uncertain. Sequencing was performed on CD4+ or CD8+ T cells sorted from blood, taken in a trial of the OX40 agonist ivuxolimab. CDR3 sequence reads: CAISEPTPYEQFF. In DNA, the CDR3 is TGTGCCATCAGTGAGCCGACTCCTTATGAGCAGTTCTTC.